This T cell receptor beta chain came from a study of persistence of HIV-infected CD4 T cells. A word on this clone: Its antigen remains unidentified.

J was trimmed by 2 bases and V by 10 bases; bases with no gene match: 11. Germline CDR1 reads MDHEN; CDR2 reads SYDVKM. This CDR3 region has 15 residues. Nonspecific anti-CD3/anti-CD28 bead stimulation represents the broad CD4+ T cell repertoire. CD4+ T cells upregulating both CD40 ligand and CD69 were sorted as responding cells. Sequencing used immunoSEQ version 4 in survey mode. Produced via immunoSEQ multiplex PCR; TCRdb's table is partial and in-frame only. The sample contains approximately 45,000 clones, approximately 90% of which appear only once. The chain has TRBV28 and TRBJ2-7, with TRBD1 matching over 10 bases. This receptor was obtained from an adult woman with HIV who was CMV-seropositive. The sequencing used CD4+ T cells sorted from PBMCs after roughly 20-hour stimulation, collected from a patient who received antiretroviral therapy. The CDR3 loop is CATTTGGWPTYEQYF. The CDR3, as DNA: TGTGCCACGACGACAGGGGGCTGGCCTACCTACGAGCAGTACTTC.